This T cell receptor beta chain was recovered during a study of T cell repertoires in cytomegalovirus infection. Study in general: CMV infection plus the matching HLA type was flagged by public TCR beta signatures.

TCRdb independently ran MiXCR on the reads; one entry per CDR3 protein. The table has about 340,000 distinct CDR3 sequences, about 27% seen once. The J segment lost 8 bases and the V segment lost 3 bases, leaving 8 bases of the junction unmatched. The CDR3 is made up of 15 amino acids. Germline V gene data show CDR1 as LNHDA and CDR2 as SQIVND (reference sequence). Whole-study results and caveats: CMV carriers having the relevant HLA were flagged by cumulative public TCR beta family frequency.

On this clonotype: Its antigen is as yet unknown.

The V call is TRBV19, the J call TRBJ2-1, with 9 nucleotides matching TRBD2. Sequenced here: cultured PBMCs, sampled from culture after CMV antigen stimulation. The origin of this receptor is a human donor in good health (CMV status not recorded). Some clones in this sample may be carry-over from other donors' samples. The CDR3 is CASSIAGGGAYEQFF. CDR3 sequence (DNA): TGTGCCAGTAGTATCGCGGGCGGGGGGGCCTATGAGCAGTTCTTC.